The 7 T cell receptor beta chains below all came from one sample that was sequenced in a study of T cells in Graves' hyperthyroidism and ophthalmopathy (dated by TCRdb to the late 2010s). Library construction relied on multiplex PCR. TCRdb records Illumina HiSeq 2000 as the sequencer. Amplification of TCR beta CDR3 regions was carried out from RNA transcripts. The first round of RT-PCR for the TCR CDR3 was performed with the HTBI primer set and the Qiagen OneStep RT-PCR kit. TCRdb ran its own pipeline on the public reads, namely fastp trimming at Q25 and MiXCR clone calling, and kept in-frame beta chains. Under each unique CDR3 protein, matching rows form one entry showing the most common genes and DNA. Recorded for this sample are 220,000 or so distinct CDR3 sequences; roughly 17% of them occurred a single time. The ten biggest clones cover around 30% of the sample. The sequencing sample was made of blood. These receptors were taken from a woman between 18 and 29 years old with Graves' ophthalmopathy.

The J gene is TRBJ2-1, the V gene TRBV19; 13 bases line up with TRBD2. V lost 5 bases and J lost 6; bases outside the gene matches: 7. Germline-derived CDR1 and CDR2 are LNHDA and SQIVND (reference sequence). CDR3 size: 16 residues. CDR3: CASSPSGLAGPNEQFF. The CDR3 bases are TGTGCCAGTAGTCCATCGGGACTAGCGGGACCCAATGAGCAGTTCTTC.

The rearrangement links TRBV20-1 to TRBJ2-3; TRBD1 matches at 9 bases. From germline, CDR1 is DFQATT and CDR2 SNEGSKA (reference sequence). The CDR3 spans 13 residues. The trim removed 6 bases at V and 4 bases at J, leaving 5 bases unmatched. The CDR3 spells CSASTGGADTQYF. Written as DNA, the CDR3 is TGCAGTGCAAGCACAGGGGGCGCAGATACGCAGTATTTT.

About this clonotype: A much larger clone sits a single nucleotide away, making a read error possible. V is TRBV7-2 and J is TRBJ2-5, with D maybe TRBD2 (5 bases). The CDR3 length is 14 residues. The germline CDR1 and CDR2 sequences are SGHTA and FQGNSA. Trimming took off 2 bases at V and 4 bases at J, with 11 bases between the two ends. The DNA for the CDR3 is TGTGCCAGCAGCTTACCGGGGTTGGGAGAGACCCAGTACTTC. Its translation: CASSLPGLGETQYF. The complete variable domain, with remaining parts taken from reference TRBV7-2 and TRBJ2-5, reads GAGVSQSPSNKVTEKGKDVELRCDPISGHTALYWYRQSLGQGLEFLIYFQGNSAPDKSGLPSDRFSAERTGGSVSTLTIQRTQQEDSAVYLCASSLPGLGETQYFGPGTRLLVL.

The chain links TRBV29-1 to TRBJ2-1, with TRBD2 identical over 16 bases. The CDR3 has 17 residues. J gave up 8 bases and V 6 bases, and 13 bases lay outside the gene matches. From germline, CDR1 is SQVTM and CDR2 ANQGSEA. CDR3 sequence: CSVSYPGTSGGVDEQFF. The CDR3 coding sequence is TGCAGCGTCTCCTACCCCGGGACTAGCGGGGGGGTGGATGAGCAGTTCTTC.

V and J are TRBV10-3 and TRBJ2-1; 11 bases match TRBD2. The V gene end was trimmed by 5 bases and the J gene end by 4 bases; junction bases not matched to a gene: 4. Germline CDR1 reads ENHRY; CDR2 reads SYGVKD. This CDR3 is 15 amino acids long. The chain's CDR3 is CAISQTSGDYNEQFF. The CDR3 bases are TGTGCCATCAGTCAGACTAGCGGGGATTACAATGAGCAGTTCTTC.

There are a few counts of this clonotype. This may stem from a read error, because a much larger clone lies one nucleotide away. V and J are TRBV3-1 and TRBJ1-2; a possible D gene is TRBD1 (5 bases). Germline CDR1 LGHDT, CDR2 YNNKEL (reference sequence). This CDR3 has 17 residues. Trimming took off 1 base at V and 3 bases at J, with 18 bases between the two ends. CDR3 region: CASSQGSRGRRDYGYTF. The CDR3 DNA follows: TGTGCCAGCAGCCAAGGATCTCGGGGCAGAAGAGACTATGGCTACACCTTC.

This clonotype was recorded at least ten times. The gene calls are TRBV7-2 and TRBJ1-2, with 10 bases fitting TRBD1. Germline loops: CDR1 SGHTA, CDR2 FQGNSA. V lost 4 bases and J lost 7; bases outside the gene matches: 6. This CDR3 spans 14 amino acids. The CDR3 DNA is TGTGCCAGCAGCTCAGACAGGGGGCGGGGTGGCTACACCTTC. It encodes CASSSDRGRGGYTF.